This TCR beta chain was sequenced during a study of OX40 agonist ivuxolimab in advanced cancers. Findings of the study overall: Some nonresponders also had low normalized T-cell clonal expansion. On average, CD8+ T cells had more expanded clones than CD4+.

Method: immunoSEQ multiplex PCR; TCRdb's copy keeps in-frame clones and lacks some. Of more than 70,000 clones listed, around four fifths were seen once; the top ten hold approximately 25%. Concerning this clone itself: Its antigen is unknown.

This material consisted of CD4+ or CD8+ T cells sorted from blood, taken in a trial of the OX40 agonist ivuxolimab. This receptor was obtained from an adult with an advanced solid tumor such as melanoma, head and neck, liver or kidney cancer.

The DNA for the CDR3 is TGTGCCAGCACTACCACAGTGATCTCTGGAAACACCATATATTTT. Translating gives CASTTTVISGNTIYF. V is TRBV28 and J is TRBJ1-3; D is unclear. The CDR3 is made up of 15 amino acids. CDR1 and CDR2 (germline): MDHEN, SYDVKM. V lost 7 bases and J 0 bases, leaving 13 bases between the germline ends.